This T cell receptor beta chain was recovered during a study of blood T cells in healthy people across ages. Caucasian, healthy and from Russia, the donors were aged between about 6 and 90. This CDR3 comprises 15 residues. The germline gives CDR1 MNHEY, CDR2 SVGAGI. The V and J ends lost 4 bases and 8 bases, in that order; junction bases with no gene match: 11. Sample-barcoded 5' priming and a J-beta primer mix drove a second PCR of about 6 to 12 cycles. TCRdb reanalysed the 5' RACE reads using MiXCR and keeps one entry per CDR3 protein. The table has roughly 680,000 distinct CDR3 sequences, 45% to 50% seen once.

The chain uses TRBV6-5 and TRBJ1-2, with 9 bases lining up with TRBD1. Specimen: blood. The source of this sequence is a woman in her sixties in good health. CDR3 nucleotide sequence: TGTGCCAGCAGTTCCACTCCTGGACAGGGGAGAGGCTACACCTTC. Translation: CASSSTPGQGRGYTF.